These T cell receptor beta chains were read from a single sample in a study of cytomegalovirus exposure and HLA in healthy donors. Measured with immunoSEQ multiplex PCR; TCRdb has only the in-frame clones, and not every one. Among approximately 190,000 clones listed, 81% were seen once. Sequencing was performed on PBMCs. The receptors were gathered from a middle-aged man in good health and CMV-seropositive. The CDR3 runs from the conserved cysteine through the conserved F or W. D genes are given only for firm matches. A clone size is listed for some rows: how often the clone was seen (once, few, many), or a class if it is expanded.

d_call: TRBD1; v_call: TRBV6-1; j_call: TRBJ1-1; clone_size: -; cdr3_aa: CASKKTGGNTEAFF; cdr3_nt: TGTGCCAGCAAAAAGACAGGGGGGAACACTGAAGCTTTCTTT
d_call: TRBD1; v_call: TRBV6-6; j_call: TRBJ1-2; clone_size: -; cdr3_aa: CATRTGEGYGYTF; cdr3_nt: TGTGCCACCCGGACAGGGGAGGGATATGGCTACACCTTC
d_call: -; v_call: TRBV28; j_call: TRBJ2-7; clone_size: -; cdr3_aa: CASSLRYEQYF; cdr3_nt: TGTGCCAGCAGTTTGAGGTACGAGCAGTACTTC
d_call: -; v_call: TRBV27; j_call: TRBJ1-1; clone_size: -; cdr3_aa: CASSSYDTGFTEAFF; cdr3_nt: TGTGCCAGCAGTAGCTACGACACAGGGTTTACTGAAGCTTTCTTT
d_call: -; v_call: TRBV28; j_call: TRBJ1-5; clone_size: -; cdr3_aa: CASSVGTRNQPQHF; cdr3_nt: TGTGCCAGCAGTGTAGGGACAAGGAATCAGCCCCAGCATTTT
d_call: TRBD2; v_call: TRBV4-2; j_call: TRBJ2-7; clone_size: few; cdr3_aa: CASSQDPGLAGGREQYF; cdr3_nt: TGTGCCAGCAGCCAAGATCCGGGACTAGCGGGGGGGCGCGAGCAGTACTTC
d_call: TRBD1; v_call: TRBV5-5; j_call: TRBJ2-4; clone_size: -; cdr3_aa: CASSASRDRGAKNIQYF; cdr3_nt: TGTGCCAGCAGCGCCTCCCGGGACAGAGGAGCCAAAAACATTCAGTACTTC
d_call: TRBD2; v_call: TRBV7-2; j_call: TRBJ2-1; clone_size: -; cdr3_aa: CASSPGFGLAGGNEQFF; cdr3_nt: TGTGCCAGCAGCCCAGGGTTCGGGCTAGCGGGGGGGAATGAGCAGTTCTTC
d_call: -; v_call: TRBV14; j_call: TRBJ1-1; clone_size: -; cdr3_aa: CASSQATRGTEAFF; cdr3_nt: TGTGCCAGCAGCCAAGCGACCCGCGGCACTGAAGCTTTCTTT
d_call: -; v_call: TRBV29-1; j_call: TRBJ1-1; clone_size: few; cdr3_aa: CSVDQGRAFF; cdr3_nt: TGCAGCGTTGATCAGGGTAGGGCTTTCTTT
d_call: TRBD2; v_call: TRBV2; j_call: TRBJ2-1; clone_size: few; cdr3_aa: CATRGGASGPQTVFF; cdr3_nt: TGTGCCACCAGAGGAGGCGCTAGCGGGCCACAAACTGTGTTCTTC
d_call: TRBD2; v_call: TRBV5-1; j_call: TRBJ2-5; clone_size: -; cdr3_aa: CASSLVGSGGQETQYF; cdr3_nt: TGCGCCAGCAGCTTGGTGGGTAGCGGGGGACAAGAGACCCAGTACTTC
d_call: TRBD2; v_call: TRBV7-9; j_call: TRBJ2-3; clone_size: -; cdr3_aa: CASSLSSGESTDTQYF; cdr3_nt: TGTGCCAGCAGCTTGTCTAGCGGGGAGAGCACAGATACGCAGTATTTT
d_call: TRBD2; v_call: TRBV15; j_call: TRBJ2-6; clone_size: once; cdr3_aa: CATSRGSGGSGANVLTF; cdr3_nt: TGTGCCACCAGCAGAGGATCGGGGGGATCTGGGGCCAACGTCCTGACTTTC
d_call: -; v_call: TRBV5-1; j_call: TRBJ1-4; clone_size: -; cdr3_aa: CASSMQLRGSGGEKLFF; cdr3_nt: TGCGCCAGCAGCATGCAGCTGAGGGGGTCGGGAGGTGAAAAACTGTTTTTT
d_call: -; v_call: TRBV5-4; j_call: TRBJ2-7; clone_size: -; cdr3_aa: CASSRGGASSYEQYF; cdr3_nt: TGTGCCAGCAGCCGGGGTGGAGCTAGCTCCTACGAGCAGTACTTC
d_call: TRBD1; v_call: TRBV15; j_call: TRBJ1-2; clone_size: few; cdr3_aa: CATSTGQGNYGYTF; cdr3_nt: TGTGCCACCAGCACAGGACAGGGAAACTATGGCTACACCTTC